Detailed here is one T cell receptor beta chain. Its cognate antigen is unknown. This sample is part of a study of beta chain features in type 1 diabetes. Germline V gives CDR1 SGHNT, CDR2 YYREEE (reference sequence). Trimming pared 1 base from V and 6 bases from J, leaving 8 bases between. CDR3 length equals 12 residues. The study reverse transcribed the entire isolated RNA, so it sequenced expressed TCRB transcripts. Only in-frame clones appear in the TCRdb table, and some are missing; sequencing was by immunoSEQ multiplex PCR. The table has around 340,000 clones, 20% seen once. Study conclusions and caveats: In patients and controls equally, PCR might favor templates that are shorter.

The clonotype was recovered from a woman aged 18-30 years in good health. This chain connects TRBV5-4 to TRBJ2-7; D might be TRBD2 (5 bases). Material for sequencing was naive CD4+ T cells from blood. CDR3: CASSLSGTEQYF. CDR3 coding DNA: TGTGCCAGCAGCTTGAGCGGCACCGAGCAGTACTTC.